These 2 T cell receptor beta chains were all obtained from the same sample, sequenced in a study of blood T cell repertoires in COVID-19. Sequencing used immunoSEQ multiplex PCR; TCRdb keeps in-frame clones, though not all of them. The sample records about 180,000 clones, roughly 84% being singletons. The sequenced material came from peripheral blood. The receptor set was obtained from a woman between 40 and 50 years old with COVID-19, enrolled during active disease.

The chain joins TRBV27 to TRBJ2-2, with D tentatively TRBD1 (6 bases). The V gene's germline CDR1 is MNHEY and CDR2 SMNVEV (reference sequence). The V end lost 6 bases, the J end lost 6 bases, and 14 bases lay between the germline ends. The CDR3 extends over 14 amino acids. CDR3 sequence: CASRRTAEAGELFF. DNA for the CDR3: TGTGCCAGCAGACGGACAGCAGAGGCCGGGGAGCTGTTTTTT.

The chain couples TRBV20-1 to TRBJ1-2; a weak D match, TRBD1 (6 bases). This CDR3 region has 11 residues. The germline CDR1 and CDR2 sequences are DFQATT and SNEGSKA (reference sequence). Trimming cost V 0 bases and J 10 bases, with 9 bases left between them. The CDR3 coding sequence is TGCAGTGCTAGAGAACAGGGTCCCTACACCTTC. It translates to CSAREQGPYTF.